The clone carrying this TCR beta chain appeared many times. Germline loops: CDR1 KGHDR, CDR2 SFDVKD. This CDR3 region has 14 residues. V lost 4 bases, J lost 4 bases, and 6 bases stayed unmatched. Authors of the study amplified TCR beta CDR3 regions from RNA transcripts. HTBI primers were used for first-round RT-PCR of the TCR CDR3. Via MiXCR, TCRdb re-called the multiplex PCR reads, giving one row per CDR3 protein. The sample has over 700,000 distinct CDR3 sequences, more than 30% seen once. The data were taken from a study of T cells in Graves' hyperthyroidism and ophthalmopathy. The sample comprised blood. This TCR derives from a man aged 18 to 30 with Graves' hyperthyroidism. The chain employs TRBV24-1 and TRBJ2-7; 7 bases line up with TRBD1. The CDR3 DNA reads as TGTGCCACCAGTGAGGGGGACAGCTATTACGAGCAGTACTTC. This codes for CATSEGDSYYEQYF.